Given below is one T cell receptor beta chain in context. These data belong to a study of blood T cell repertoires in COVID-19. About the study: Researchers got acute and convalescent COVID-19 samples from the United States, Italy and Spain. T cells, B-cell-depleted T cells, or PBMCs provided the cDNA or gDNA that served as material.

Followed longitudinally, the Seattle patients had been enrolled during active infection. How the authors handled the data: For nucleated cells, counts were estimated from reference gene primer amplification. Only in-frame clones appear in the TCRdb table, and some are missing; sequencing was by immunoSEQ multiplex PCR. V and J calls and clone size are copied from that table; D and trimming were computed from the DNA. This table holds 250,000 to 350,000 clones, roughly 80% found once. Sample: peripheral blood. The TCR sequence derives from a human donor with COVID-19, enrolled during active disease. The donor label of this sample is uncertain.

CDR3 amino acids: CATSRGDFSHNQPQHF. Written as DNA, the CDR3 is TGTGCCACCAGCAGAGGGGACTTCTCCCACAATCAGCCCCAGCATTTT. The chain has TRBV15 and TRBJ1-5; weak D call: TRBD1 (5 bases). The germline V and J ends were trimmed by 1 base and 3 bases, with 13 bases remaining between them. The CDR3 sequence is 16 residues long. The germline V gene has CDR1 LNHNV and CDR2 YYDKDF (reference sequence).